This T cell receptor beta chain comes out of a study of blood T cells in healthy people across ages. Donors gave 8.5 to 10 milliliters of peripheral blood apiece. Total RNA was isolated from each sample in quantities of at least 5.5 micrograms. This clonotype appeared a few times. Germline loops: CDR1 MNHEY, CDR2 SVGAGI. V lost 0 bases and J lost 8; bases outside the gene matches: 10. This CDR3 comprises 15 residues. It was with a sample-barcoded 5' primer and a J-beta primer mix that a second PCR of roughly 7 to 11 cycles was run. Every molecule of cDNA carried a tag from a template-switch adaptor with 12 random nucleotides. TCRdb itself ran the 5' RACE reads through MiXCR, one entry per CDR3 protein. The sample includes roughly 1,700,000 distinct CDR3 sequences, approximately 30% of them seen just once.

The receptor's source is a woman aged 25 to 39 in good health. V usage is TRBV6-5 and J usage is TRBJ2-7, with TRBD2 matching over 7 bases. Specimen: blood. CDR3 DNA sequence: TGTGCCAGCAGTTACTCGACGGCGGGGGAGGGCAAGCAGTACTTC. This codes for CASSYSTAGEGKQYF.